A selection of T cell receptor beta chains follows, all from one sample in a study of response to subunit inactivated influenza vaccine. One entry per CDR3 protein, called by TCRdb with MiXCR from the RT-PCR reads. This table holds 500,000 to 600,000 distinct CDR3 sequences, approximately 14% found once. Sequenced here: PBMCs from blood, sampled approximately 13 days after vaccination. The receptors were gathered from a man aged 50-60 years who received an inactivated influenza vaccine. Both conserved end residues are part of each CDR3. Each record gives: V gene, clone size, J gene, CDR3 length, D gene, CDR3 protein, CDR3 DNA. The D gene is left open where the match is weak. Expanded clones are given a class, and other clones once, few, many or no size at all.

V: TRBV7-9
size: -
J: TRBJ2-1
length: 16
D: TRBD2
CDR3: CASSTRTSGGYNEQFF
DNA: TGTGCCAGCAGCACCAGGACTAGCGGGGGCTACAATGAGCAGTTCTTC

V: TRBV2
size: -
J: TRBJ1-5
length: 15
D: TRBD1
CDR3: CASSMDRGGGQPQHF
DNA: TGTGCCAGCAGTATGGACAGGGGAGGGGGTCAGCCCCAGCATTTT

V: TRBV7-9
size: -
J: TRBJ2-7
length: 14
D: TRBD1
CDR3: CASRPGQDSYEQYF
DNA: TGTGCCAGCAGGCCGGGACAGGACTCCTACGAGCAGTACTTC

V: TRBV12-3/TRBV12-4
size: few
J: TRBJ2-3
length: 16
D: TRBD2
CDR3: CASSFRGGPGTDTQYF
DNA: TGTGCCAGCAGTTTTCGGGGGGGGCCAGGGACAGATACGCAGTATTTT

V: TRBV3-1
size: few
J: TRBJ2-5
length: 16
D: -
CDR3: CASSQDWATEEGTQYF
DNA: TGTGCCAGCAGCCAAGATTGGGCAACCGAAGAGGGGACCCAGTACTTC

V: TRBV4-2
size: many
J: TRBJ2-3
length: 14
D: -
CDR3: CASSQSQRTDTQYF
DNA: TGTGCCAGCAGCCAAAGTCAAAGAACAGATACGCAGTATTTT

V: TRBV7-8
size: -
J: TRBJ2-5
length: 15
D: TRBD1
CDR3: CASGRRDRQGETQYF
DNA: TGTGCCAGTGGGCGACGGGACAGGCAAGGGGAGACCCAGTACTTC

V: TRBV3-1
size: -
J: TRBJ1-2
length: 14
D: TRBD1
CDR3: CASSLNGQGGGYTF
DNA: TGTGCCAGCAGCCTCAACGGACAGGGCGGAGGCTACACCTTC

V: TRBV6-2/TRBV6-3
size: few
J: TRBJ2-5
length: 17
D: TRBD2
CDR3: CASSVSTSGGARETQYF
DNA: TGTGCCAGCAGTGTTTCGACTAGCGGGGGGGCCAGGGAGACCCAGTACTTC

V: TRBV2
size: few
J: TRBJ1-2
length: 16
D: -
CDR3: CASSEQSRPSNYGYTF
DNA: TGTGCCAGCAGCGAGCAGAGTAGGCCCTCTAACTATGGCTACACCTTC

V: TRBV24-1
size: many
J: TRBJ2-5
length: 13
D: TRBD2
CDR3: CATSTSGGSTQYF
DNA: TGTGCCACCAGTACTAGCGGGGGTTCGACCCAGTACTTC

V: TRBV20-1
size: -
J: TRBJ1-5
length: 15
D: TRBD1
CDR3: CSAPETGGLNQPQHF
DNA: TGCAGTGCACCAGAGACAGGGGGCCTCAATCAGCCCCAGCATTTT

V: TRBV2
size: -
J: TRBJ2-3
length: 15
D: -
CDR3: CASSGLAISTDTQYF
DNA: TGTGCCAGCAGTGGTCTAGCGATCAGCACAGATACGCAGTATTTT

V: TRBV29-1
size: few
J: TRBJ1-4
length: 11
D: -
CDR3: CSVARAEKLFF
DNA: TGCAGCGTTGCCAGGGCGGAAAAACTGTTTTTT

V: TRBV20-1
size: -
J: TRBJ1-2
length: 13
D: -
CDR3: CSASAPAAYGYTF
DNA: TGCAGTGCTTCCGCGCCGGCAGCCTATGGCTACACCTTC

V: TRBV2
size: -
J: TRBJ2-5
length: 15
D: -
CDR3: CASTNGGRRRETQYF
DNA: TGTGCCAGCACCAACGGGGGGCGCAGACGGGAGACCCAGTACTTC

V: TRBV12-3/TRBV12-4
size: many
J: TRBJ2-3
length: 15
D: -
CDR3: CASSPRGARTDTQYF
DNA: TGTGCCAGCAGTCCCCGGGGGGCGCGCACAGATACGCAGTATTTT

V: TRBV7-2
size: few
J: TRBJ2-1
length: 17
D: TRBD2
CDR3: CASSLRLAGVSYNEQFF
DNA: TGTGCCAGCAGCTTAAGACTAGCGGGGGTCTCCTACAATGAGCAGTTCTTC

V: TRBV25-1
size: -
J: TRBJ2-5
length: 14
D: -
CDR3: CASREGWAPETQYF
DNA: TGTGCCAGCAGGGAGGGATGGGCCCCAGAGACCCAGTACTTC

V: TRBV20-1
size: -
J: TRBJ2-7
length: 16
D: -
CDR3: CSAREDGTFSSYEQYF
DNA: TGCAGTGCTAGAGAGGACGGGACGTTTTCCTCCTACGAGCAGTACTTC

V: TRBV30
size: few
J: TRBJ2-5
length: 14
D: TRBD1
CDR3: CAWSHRTGAGTQYF
DNA: TGTGCCTGGAGTCACAGGACAGGGGCAGGGACCCAGTACTTC

V: TRBV5-1
size: few
J: TRBJ1-1
length: 18
D: TRBD1
CDR3: CASSLGTGGFLGNTEAFF
DNA: TGCGCCAGCAGCTTAGGGACAGGGGGCTTTCTGGGAAACACTGAAGCTTTCTTT

V: TRBV4-2
size: many
J: TRBJ1-2
length: 14
D: -
CDR3: CASSQSQNGRGYTF
DNA: TGTGCCAGCAGCCAAAGTCAGAACGGGCGTGGCTACACCTTC

V: TRBV18
size: -
J: TRBJ1-5
length: 12
D: -
CDR3: CASSPDSLGKHF
DNA: TGTGCCAGCTCGCCAGACAGTCTAGGGAAGCATTTT

V: TRBV7-2
size: few
J: TRBJ1-2
length: 13
D: -
CDR3: CASSLGSRNGYTF
DNA: TGTGCCAGCAGCTTAGGGTCTAGGAACGGCTACACCTTC

V: TRBV12-3/TRBV12-4
size: -
J: TRBJ2-3
length: 15
D: TRBD2
CDR3: CASTLLAGGIDTQYF
DNA: TGTGCCAGCACCTTATTAGCGGGGGGCATAGATACGCAGTATTTT

V: TRBV27
size: -
J: TRBJ2-7
length: 15
D: TRBD1
CDR3: CASSFGTDRFYEQYF
DNA: TGTGCCAGCAGTTTCGGGACAGACAGGTTCTACGAGCAGTACTTC

V: TRBV20-1
size: few
J: TRBJ1-6
length: 14
D: TRBD1
CDR3: CSAPGGTGRAPLHF
DNA: TGCAGTGCACCGGGGGGGACAGGGAGGGCACCCCTCCACTTT

V: TRBV7-2
size: many
J: TRBJ2-3
length: 17
D: -
CDR3: CASSLGGRRGRSNTQYF
DNA: TGTGCCAGCAGCCTCGGGGGGCGTAGGGGGCGATCAAATACGCAGTATTTT

V: TRBV20-1
size: few
J: TRBJ1-1
length: 16
D: TRBD1
CDR3: CSAGGTGDLMNTEAFF
DNA: TGCAGTGCTGGGGGGACAGGGGATTTAATGAACACTGAAGCTTTCTTT

V: TRBV14
size: many
J: TRBJ2-7
length: 13
D: -
CDR3: CASSQWVTYEQYF
DNA: TGTGCCAGCAGCCAATGGGTGACCTACGAGCAGTACTTC

V: TRBV20-1
size: few
J: TRBJ2-5
length: 12
D: -
CDR3: CSARYRAETQYF
DNA: TGCAGTGCTAGGTATAGGGCAGAGACCCAGTACTTC

V: TRBV10-3
size: many
J: TRBJ2-1
length: 13
D: TRBD2
CDR3: CATVAGVYNEQFF
DNA: TGTGCCACCGTAGCGGGGGTATACAATGAGCAGTTCTTC

V: TRBV6-5
size: many
J: TRBJ1-1
length: 17
D: -
CDR3: CASSYSLGHGGYTEAFF
DNA: TGTGCCAGCAGTTACTCGTTGGGGCACGGGGGATACACTGAAGCTTTCTTT

V: TRBV5-5
size: -
J: TRBJ2-7
length: 14
D: -
CDR3: CASSFGAYSYEQYF
DNA: TGTGCCAGCAGCTTTGGGGCGTACTCCTACGAGCAGTACTTC

V: TRBV29-1
size: -
J: TRBJ2-7
length: 13
D: -
CDR3: CSVEGPGLSEQYF
DNA: TGCAGCGTTGAAGGGCCGGGATTGAGCGAGCAGTACTTC

V: TRBV4-3
size: -
J: TRBJ1-5
length: 15
D: -
CDR3: CASSQEWQGNQPQHF
DNA: TGCGCCAGCAGCCAAGAATGGCAGGGTAATCAGCCCCAGCATTTT

V: TRBV14
size: -
J: TRBJ2-2
length: 15
D: -
CDR3: CASSQELANTGELFF
DNA: TGTGCCAGCAGCCAAGAGCTCGCAAACACCGGGGAGCTGTTTTTT

V: TRBV6-2/TRBV6-3
size: -
J: TRBJ2-3
length: 13
D: -
CDR3: CASRAGAADTQYF
DNA: TGTGCCAGCAGAGCCGGGGCAGCAGATACGCAGTATTTT

V: TRBV20-1
size: few
J: TRBJ2-7
length: 15
D: TRBD2
CDR3: CSARVPGLVSYEQYF
DNA: TGCAGTGCTAGAGTCCCGGGACTAGTTAGCTACGAGCAGTACTTC

V: TRBV20-1
size: many
J: TRBJ1-5
length: 16
D: -
CDR3: CSASEVGGHSNQPQHF
DNA: TGCAGTGCTAGTGAGGTGGGGGGGCATAGCAATCAGCCCCAGCATTTT

V: TRBV20-1
size: -
J: TRBJ1-1
length: 13
D: -
CDR3: CSGTAGPDGEAFF
DNA: TGCAGTGGGACAGCGGGACCTGATGGTGAAGCTTTCTTT

V: TRBV7-7
size: few
J: TRBJ1-4
length: 13
D: -
CDR3: CASSPVWGEKLFF
DNA: TGTGCTAGCAGCCCTGTGTGGGGTGAAAAACTGTTTTTT

V: TRBV7-2
size: -
J: TRBJ2-1
length: 17
D: -
CDR3: CASSPRDRGGPYNEQFF
DNA: TGTGCCAGCAGCCCCCGAGACCGAGGGGGGCCTTACAATGAGCAGTTCTTC

V: TRBV10-3
size: -
J: TRBJ2-3
length: 18
D: TRBD1
CDR3: CAISEWRRTGVSTDTQYF
DNA: TGTGCCATCAGTGAGTGGCGTCGGACAGGCGTTAGCACAGATACGCAGTATTTT

V: TRBV20-1
size: -
J: TRBJ2-5
length: 11
D: -
CDR3: CSVGGAETQYF
DNA: TGCAGTGTAGGGGGGGCAGAGACCCAGTACTTC

V: TRBV9
size: -
J: TRBJ2-7
length: 21
D: TRBD2
CDR3: CASSVDPGRLAGAPLTYEQYF
DNA: TGTGCCAGCAGCGTAGATCCGGGCCGACTAGCGGGGGCCCCCCTTACCTACGAGCAGTACTTC